The rows below give T cell receptor beta chains drawn from one sample of a study of blood T cell repertoires in COVID-19. TCRdb's copy holds only in-frame clones and misses some; the assay was immunoSEQ multiplex PCR. Of about 95,000 clones listed, about 90% were seen once; the top ten hold about 3.9%. The sequencing sample was made of peripheral blood. The receptors here all came from a woman aged 45-59 years in a cohort sampled during active COVID-19. CDR3s include the opening cysteine and the closing phenylalanine or tryptophan. The D gene is left open where the match is weak. Where a row states a size, it is once, few, many or the class of an expanded clone; other rows omit it.

d_gene: .; abundance: .; v_gene: TRBV6-6; j_gene: TRBJ2-7; CDR3aa: CASSYLQGVTDEQYF; CDR3nt: TGTGCCAGCAGTTACTTACAGGGAGTAACGGACGAGCAGTACTTC
d_gene: TRBD1; abundance: few; v_gene: TRBV14; j_gene: TRBJ1-2; CDR3aa: CASSHWDSSNYGYTF; CDR3nt: TGTGCCAGCAGCCACTGGGACAGCTCTAACTATGGCTACACCTTC
d_gene: .; abundance: .; v_gene: TRBV6-5; j_gene: TRBJ1-1; CDR3aa: CASSQRGQNTEAFF; CDR3nt: TGTGCCAGCAGTCAGCGCGGACAGAACACTGAAGCTTTCTTT
d_gene: .; abundance: .; v_gene: TRBV3-1/TRBV3-2; j_gene: TRBJ1-2; CDR3aa: CASSPNFGYGYTF; CDR3nt: TGTGCCAGCAGCCCCAATTTCGGCTATGGCTACACCTTC
d_gene: TRBD1; abundance: .; v_gene: TRBV11-3; j_gene: TRBJ2-1; CDR3aa: CASSPDRGDEQFF; CDR3nt: TGTGCCAGCAGCCCGGACAGGGGGGATGAGCAGTTCTTC
d_gene: .; abundance: .; v_gene: TRBV2; j_gene: TRBJ1-5; CDR3aa: CASSVNRPDQPQHF; CDR3nt: TGTGCCAGCAGTGTAAACAGACCGGATCAGCCCCAGCATTTT
d_gene: TRBD2; abundance: .; v_gene: TRBV4-1; j_gene: TRBJ2-1; CDR3aa: CASSQDQLAGGWEQFF; CDR3nt: TGCGCCAGCAGCCAAGATCAACTAGCGGGGGGGTGGGAGCAGTTCTTC
d_gene: TRBD2; abundance: .; v_gene: TRBV4-1; j_gene: TRBJ2-1; CDR3aa: CASSQDGGLAGGKFF; CDR3nt: TGCGCCAGCAGCCAAGATGGTGGACTAGCGGGAGGAAAGTTCTTC
d_gene: TRBD2; abundance: .; v_gene: TRBV28; j_gene: TRBJ2-3; CDR3aa: CASSQNIPGLHTDTQYF; CDR3nt: TGTGCCAGCAGTCAAAATATCCCGGGACTACACACAGATACGCAGTATTTT
d_gene: TRBD1; abundance: .; v_gene: TRBV7-8; j_gene: TRBJ1-6; CDR3aa: CASSDASGQGAFSPLHF; CDR3nt: TGTGCCAGCAGCGACGCGAGTGGGCAGGGGGCTTTCTCACCCCTCCACTTT
d_gene: .; abundance: .; v_gene: TRBV2; j_gene: TRBJ1-3; CDR3aa: CASTSIAGNTIYF; CDR3nt: TGTGCCAGCACATCTATCGCTGGAAACACCATATATTTT
d_gene: TRBD2; abundance: .; v_gene: TRBV6-5; j_gene: TRBJ2-7; CDR3aa: CASRDSGSHEQYF; CDR3nt: TGTGCCAGCAGGGATAGCGGGAGCCACGAGCAGTACTTC
d_gene: .; abundance: once; v_gene: TRBV28; j_gene: TRBJ1-5; CDR3aa: CASSRNQPQHF; CDR3nt: TGTGCCAGCAGTCGTAATCAGCCCCAGCATTTT
d_gene: .; abundance: .; v_gene: TRBV18; j_gene: TRBJ2-7; CDR3aa: CASSHPNRHYEQYF; CDR3nt: TGTGCCAGCTCACACCCGAACAGGCACTACGAGCAGTACTTC
d_gene: .; abundance: .; v_gene: TRBV19; j_gene: TRBJ2-5; CDR3aa: CASSERVQETQYF; CDR3nt: TGTGCCAGTAGTGAGAGGGTCCAAGAGACCCAGTACTTC
d_gene: .; abundance: once; v_gene: TRBV27; j_gene: TRBJ2-3; CDR3aa: CASSLSGGDTQYF; CDR3nt: TGTGCCAGCAGTTTATCGGGGGGAGATACGCAGTATTTT
d_gene: TRBD1; abundance: .; v_gene: TRBV2; j_gene: TRBJ1-6; CDR3aa: CASTGTGPPYNSPLHF; CDR3nt: TGTGCCAGTACCGGGACAGGGCCCCCCTATAATTCACCCCTCCACTTT
d_gene: TRBD2; abundance: .; v_gene: TRBV2; j_gene: TRBJ2-4; CDR3aa: CASSGLSSGGADF; CDR3nt: TGTGCCAGCAGTGGGCTTTCTAGCGGGGGGGCGGACTTC
d_gene: .; abundance: once; v_gene: TRBV7-2; j_gene: TRBJ1-2; CDR3aa: CASSHLAALGDGYTF; CDR3nt: TGTGCCAGCAGCCATCTGGCCGCATTGGGAGATGGCTACACCTTC
d_gene: TRBD1; abundance: .; v_gene: TRBV10-3; j_gene: TRBJ2-7; CDR3aa: CAISETDRVSSYEQYF; CDR3nt: TGTGCCATCAGTGAAACGGACAGGGTAAGCTCCTACGAGCAGTACTTC
d_gene: TRBD1; abundance: .; v_gene: TRBV18; j_gene: TRBJ1-6; CDR3aa: CASSPRTGNNSPLHF; CDR3nt: TGTGCCAGCTCACCTCGGACAGGGAATAATTCACCCCTCCACTTT
d_gene: .; abundance: .; v_gene: TRBV11-3; j_gene: TRBJ2-7; CDR3aa: CASSSRLTYYEQYF; CDR3nt: TGTGCCAGCAGCTCGCGACTAACTTACTACGAGCAGTACTTC